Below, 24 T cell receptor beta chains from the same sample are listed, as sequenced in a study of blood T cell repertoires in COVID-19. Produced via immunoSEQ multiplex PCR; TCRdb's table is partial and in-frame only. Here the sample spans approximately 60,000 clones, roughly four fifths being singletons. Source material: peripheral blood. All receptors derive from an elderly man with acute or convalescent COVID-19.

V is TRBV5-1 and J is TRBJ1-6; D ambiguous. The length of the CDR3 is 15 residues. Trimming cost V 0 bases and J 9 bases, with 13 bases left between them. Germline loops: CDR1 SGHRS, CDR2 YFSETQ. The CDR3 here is CASSLARQVGSPLHF. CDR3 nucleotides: TGCGCCAGCAGCTTGGCCCGGCAGGTCGGTTCACCCCTCCACTTT.

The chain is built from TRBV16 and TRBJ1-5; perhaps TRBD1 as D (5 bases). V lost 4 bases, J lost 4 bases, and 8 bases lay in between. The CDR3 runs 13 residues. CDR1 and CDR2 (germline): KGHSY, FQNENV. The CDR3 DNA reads TGTGCCAGCAGCCTAGGACATAATCAGCCCCAGCATTTT. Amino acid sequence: CASSLGHNQPQHF.

CDR3 region: CASSPNQGAGTEAFF. CDR3 DNA sequence: TGTGCCAGCTCACCAAACCAGGGGGCGGGCACTGAAGCTTTCTTT. The gene calls are TRBV18 and TRBJ1-1; 8 bases fit TRBD1. Germline loops: CDR1 KGHSH, CDR2 LQKENI. V lost 2 bases, J lost 4 bases, and 6 bases stayed unmatched. The CDR3 extends over 15 amino acids.

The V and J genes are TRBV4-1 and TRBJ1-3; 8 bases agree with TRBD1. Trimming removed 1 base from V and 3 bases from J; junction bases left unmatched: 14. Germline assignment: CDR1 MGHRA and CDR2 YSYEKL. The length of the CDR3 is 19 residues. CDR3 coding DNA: TGCGCCAGCAGCCAAGGAGGGCCCAGGGGGCTGGGTCTTGGAAACACCATATATTTT. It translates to CASSQGGPRGLGLGNTIYF.

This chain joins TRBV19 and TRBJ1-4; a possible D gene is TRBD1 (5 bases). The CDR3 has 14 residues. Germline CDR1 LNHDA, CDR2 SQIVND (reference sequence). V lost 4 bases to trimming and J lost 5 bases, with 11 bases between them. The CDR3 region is CASSTGTVNEKLFF. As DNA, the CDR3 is TGTGCCAGTAGTACCGGGACTGTGAATGAAAAACTGTTTTTT. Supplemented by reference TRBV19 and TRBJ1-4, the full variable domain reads DGGITQSPKYLFRKEGQNVTLSCEQNLNHDAMYWYRQDPGQGLRLIYYSQIVNDFQKGDIAEGYSVSREKKESFPLTVTSAQKNPTAFYLCASSTGTVNEKLFFGSGTQLSVL.

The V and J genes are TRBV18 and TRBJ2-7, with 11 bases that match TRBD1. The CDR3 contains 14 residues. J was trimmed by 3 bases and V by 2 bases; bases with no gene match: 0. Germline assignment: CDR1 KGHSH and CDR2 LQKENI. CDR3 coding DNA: TGTGCCAGCTCACCAGGGACAGGGGGCTACGAGCAGTACTTC. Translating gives CASSPGTGGYEQYF. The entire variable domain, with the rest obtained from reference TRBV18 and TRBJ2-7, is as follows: NAGVMQNPRHLVRRRGQEARLRCSPMKGHSHVYWYRQLPEEGLKFMVYLQKENIIDESGMPKERFSAEFPKEGPSILRIQQVVRGDSAAYFCASSPGTGGYEQYFGPGTRLTVT.

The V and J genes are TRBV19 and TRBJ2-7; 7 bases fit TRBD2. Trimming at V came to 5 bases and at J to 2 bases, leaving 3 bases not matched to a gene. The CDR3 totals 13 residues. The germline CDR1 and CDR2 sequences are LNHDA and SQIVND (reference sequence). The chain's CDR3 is CASSRGGTYEQYF. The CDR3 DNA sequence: TGTGCCAGTAGTCGCGGGGGTACCTACGAGCAGTACTTC.

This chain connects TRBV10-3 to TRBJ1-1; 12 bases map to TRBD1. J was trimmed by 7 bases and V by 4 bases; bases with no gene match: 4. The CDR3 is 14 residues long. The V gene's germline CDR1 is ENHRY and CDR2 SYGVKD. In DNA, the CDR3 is TGTGCCATCAGTGCCGGGACAGGGGGCAATGAAGCTTTCTTT. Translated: CAISAGTGGNEAFF.

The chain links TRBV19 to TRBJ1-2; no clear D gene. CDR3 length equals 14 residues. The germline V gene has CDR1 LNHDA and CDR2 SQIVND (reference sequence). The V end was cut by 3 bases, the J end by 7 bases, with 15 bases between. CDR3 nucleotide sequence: TGTGCCAGTAGTATCCGAGGCCGGGTATCTGGCTACACCTTC. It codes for CASSIRGRVSGYTF.

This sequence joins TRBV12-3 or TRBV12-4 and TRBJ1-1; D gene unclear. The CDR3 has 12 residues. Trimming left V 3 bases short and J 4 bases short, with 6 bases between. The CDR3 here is CASSFASTEAFF. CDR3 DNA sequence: TGTGCCAGCAGTTTCGCGAGCACTGAAGCTTTCTTT.

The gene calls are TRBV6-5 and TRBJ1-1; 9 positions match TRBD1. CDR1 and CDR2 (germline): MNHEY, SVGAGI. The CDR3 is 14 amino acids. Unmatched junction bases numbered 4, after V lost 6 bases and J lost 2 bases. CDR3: CASRKQGANTEAFF. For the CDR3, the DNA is TGTGCCAGCAGAAAACAGGGGGCAAACACTGAAGCTTTCTTT.

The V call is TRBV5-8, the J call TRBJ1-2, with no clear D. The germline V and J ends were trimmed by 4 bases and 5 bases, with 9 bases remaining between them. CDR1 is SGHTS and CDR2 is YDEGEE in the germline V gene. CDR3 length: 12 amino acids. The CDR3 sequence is CASSLSRYGYTF. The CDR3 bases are TGTGCCAGCAGCCTCTCTCGGTATGGCTACACCTTC.

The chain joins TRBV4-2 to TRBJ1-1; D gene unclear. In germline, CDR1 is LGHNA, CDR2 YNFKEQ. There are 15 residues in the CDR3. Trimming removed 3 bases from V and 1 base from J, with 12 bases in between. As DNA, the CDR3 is TGTGCCAGCAGCCAGTTGCAGAATTCGAACACTGAAGCTTTCTTT. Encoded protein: CASSQLQNSNTEAFF.

CDR3 in amino acids: CASSYPGLAGSDEQFF. The CDR3 DNA is TGCGCCAGCAGCTACCCGGGACTAGCGGGGTCGGATGAGCAGTTCTTC. The V and J genes are TRBV5-1 and TRBJ2-1, with 13 bases aligning to TRBD2. This CDR3 contains 16 residues. CDR1 is SGHRS and CDR2 is YFSETQ in the germline V gene. With 3 bases clipped from V and 8 bases from J, the junction kept 8 bases outside the gene matches.

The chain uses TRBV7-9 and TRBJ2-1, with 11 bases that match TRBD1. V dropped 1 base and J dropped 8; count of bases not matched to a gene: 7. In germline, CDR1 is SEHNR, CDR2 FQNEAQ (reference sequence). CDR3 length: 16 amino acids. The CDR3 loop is CASSLGGTGGGDEQFF. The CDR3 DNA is TGTGCCAGCAGCTTAGGGGGGACAGGGGGGGGCGATGAGCAGTTCTTC. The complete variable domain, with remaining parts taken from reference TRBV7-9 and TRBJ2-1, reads DTGVSQNPRHKITKRGQNVTFRCDPISEHNRLYWYRQTLGQGPEFLTYFQNEAQLEKSRLLSDRFSAERPKGSFSTLEIQRTEQGDSAMYLCASSLGGTGGGDEQFFGPGTRLTVL.

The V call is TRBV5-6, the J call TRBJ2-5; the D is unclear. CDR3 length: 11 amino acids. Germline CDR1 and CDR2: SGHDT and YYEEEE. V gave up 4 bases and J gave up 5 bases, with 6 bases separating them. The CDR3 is CASSKRETQYF. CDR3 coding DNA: TGTGCCAGCAGCAAGAGGGAGACCCAGTACTTC.

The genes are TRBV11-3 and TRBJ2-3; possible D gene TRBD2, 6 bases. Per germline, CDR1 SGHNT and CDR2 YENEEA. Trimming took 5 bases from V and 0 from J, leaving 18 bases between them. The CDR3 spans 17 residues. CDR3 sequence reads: CASSARSPAGSTDTQYF. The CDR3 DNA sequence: TGTGCCAGCAGCGCAAGGAGTCCAGCGGGCAGCACAGATACGCAGTATTTT.

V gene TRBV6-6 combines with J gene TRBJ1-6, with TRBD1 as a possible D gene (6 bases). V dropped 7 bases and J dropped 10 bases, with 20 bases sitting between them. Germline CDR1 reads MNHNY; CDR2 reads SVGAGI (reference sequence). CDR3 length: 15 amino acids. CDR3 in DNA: TGTGCCAGCACCCTCATACAGACAGGCCAGTCACCCCTCCACTTT. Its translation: CASTLIQTGQSPLHF.

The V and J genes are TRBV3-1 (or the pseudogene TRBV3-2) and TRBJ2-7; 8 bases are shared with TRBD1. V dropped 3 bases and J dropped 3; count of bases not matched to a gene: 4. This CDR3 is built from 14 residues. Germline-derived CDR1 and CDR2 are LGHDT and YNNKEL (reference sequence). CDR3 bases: TGTGCCAGCAGCCACTGGGACAGGATCTACGAGCAGTACTTC. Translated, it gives CASSHWDRIYEQYF.

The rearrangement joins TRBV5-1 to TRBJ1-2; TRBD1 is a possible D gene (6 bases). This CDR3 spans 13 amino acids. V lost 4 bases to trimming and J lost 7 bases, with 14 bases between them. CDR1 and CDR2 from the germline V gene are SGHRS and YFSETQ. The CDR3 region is CASSGGHLLGYTF. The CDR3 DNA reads TGCGCCAGCAGCGGGGGACACCTTCTTGGCTACACCTTC.

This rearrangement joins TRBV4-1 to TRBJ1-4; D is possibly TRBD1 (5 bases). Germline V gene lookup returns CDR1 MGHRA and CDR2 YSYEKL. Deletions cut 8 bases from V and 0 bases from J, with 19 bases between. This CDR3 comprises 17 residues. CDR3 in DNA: TGCGCCAGCGGCCTCCTGGGGGGGATTTCAACTAATGAAAAACTGTTTTTT. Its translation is CASGLLGGISTNEKLFF.

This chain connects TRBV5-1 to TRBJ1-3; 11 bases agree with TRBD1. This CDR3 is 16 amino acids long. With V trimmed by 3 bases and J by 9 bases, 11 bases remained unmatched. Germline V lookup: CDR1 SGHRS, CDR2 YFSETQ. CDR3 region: CASSSTGQGVSATIYF. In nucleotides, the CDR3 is TGCGCCAGCAGCTCGACGGGACAGGGGGTTTCTGCCACCATATATTTT.

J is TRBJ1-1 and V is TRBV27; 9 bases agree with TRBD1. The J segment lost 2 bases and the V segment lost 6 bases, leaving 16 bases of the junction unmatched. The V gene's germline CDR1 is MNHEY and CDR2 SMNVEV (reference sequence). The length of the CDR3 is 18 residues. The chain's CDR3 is CASRILGTGTHLNTEAFF. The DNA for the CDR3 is TGTGCCAGCAGAATACTCGGGACAGGGACCCACCTTAACACTGAAGCTTTCTTT.

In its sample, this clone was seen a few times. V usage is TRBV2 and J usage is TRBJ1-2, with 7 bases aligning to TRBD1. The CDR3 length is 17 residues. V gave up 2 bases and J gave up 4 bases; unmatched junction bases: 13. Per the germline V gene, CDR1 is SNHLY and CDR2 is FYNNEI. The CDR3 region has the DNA TGTGCCAGCAGTGAATCAGTTCAGGGGGATTCTGGCTATGGCTACACCTTC. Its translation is CASSESVQGDSGYGYTF.